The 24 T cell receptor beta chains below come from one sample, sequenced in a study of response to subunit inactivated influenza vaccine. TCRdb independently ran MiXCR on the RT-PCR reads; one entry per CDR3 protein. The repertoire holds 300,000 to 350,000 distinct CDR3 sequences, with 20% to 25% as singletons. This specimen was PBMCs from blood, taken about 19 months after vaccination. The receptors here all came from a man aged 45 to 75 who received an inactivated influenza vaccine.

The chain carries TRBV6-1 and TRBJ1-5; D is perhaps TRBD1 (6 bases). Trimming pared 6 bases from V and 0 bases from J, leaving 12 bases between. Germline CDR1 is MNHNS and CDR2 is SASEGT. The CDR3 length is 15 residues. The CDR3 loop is CASRIDRNSNQPQHF. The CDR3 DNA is TGTGCCAGCAGAATCGACAGGAATAGCAATCAGCCCCAGCATTTT.

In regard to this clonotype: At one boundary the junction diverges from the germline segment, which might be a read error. The CDR3 protein is CASSRRDRGPETQYF. The DNA of the CDR3 is TGTGCTAGCAGCCGTCGGGACAGGGGCCCGGAGACCCAGTACTTC. This chain joins TRBV7-7 and TRBJ2-5, with 10 bases lining up with TRBD1. CDR1 and CDR2 (germline): SSHAT, FNYEAQ (reference sequence). The CDR3 runs to 15 residues. Based on the CDR3 plus reference TRBV7-7 and TRBJ2-5, the full variable domain is GAGVSQSPRYKVTKRGQDVTLRCDPISSHATLYWYQQALGQGPEFLTYFNYEAQPDKSGLPSDRFSAERPEGSISTLTIQRTEQRDSAMYRCASSRRDRGPETQYFGPGTRLLVL.

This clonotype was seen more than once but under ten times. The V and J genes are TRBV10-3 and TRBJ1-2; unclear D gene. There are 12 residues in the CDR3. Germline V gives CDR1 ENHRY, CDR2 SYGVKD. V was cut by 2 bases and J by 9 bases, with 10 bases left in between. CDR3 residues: CAISEPLGSYTF. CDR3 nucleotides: TGTGCCATCAGTGAGCCTTTGGGAAGCTACACCTTC.

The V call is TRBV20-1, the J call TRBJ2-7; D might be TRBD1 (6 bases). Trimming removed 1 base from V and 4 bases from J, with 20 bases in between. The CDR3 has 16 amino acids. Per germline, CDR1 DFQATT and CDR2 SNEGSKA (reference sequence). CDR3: CSARVNHRERGYEQYF. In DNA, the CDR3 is TGCAGTGCTAGAGTTAACCACAGGGAGCGTGGGTACGAGCAGTACTTC.

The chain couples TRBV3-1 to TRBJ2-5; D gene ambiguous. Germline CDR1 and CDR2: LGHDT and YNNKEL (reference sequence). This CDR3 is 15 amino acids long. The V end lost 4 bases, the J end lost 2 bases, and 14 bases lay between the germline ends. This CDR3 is CASSLSRGNQETQYF. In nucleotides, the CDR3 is TGTGCCAGCAGCCTAAGTCGTGGTAATCAAGAGACCCAGTACTTC.

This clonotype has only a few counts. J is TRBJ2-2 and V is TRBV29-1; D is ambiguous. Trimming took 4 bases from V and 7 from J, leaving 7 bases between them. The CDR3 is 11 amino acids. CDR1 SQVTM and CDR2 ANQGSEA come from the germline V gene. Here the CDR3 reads CSVAQIGELFF. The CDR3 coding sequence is TGCAGCGTTGCACAGATCGGGGAGCTGTTTTTT.

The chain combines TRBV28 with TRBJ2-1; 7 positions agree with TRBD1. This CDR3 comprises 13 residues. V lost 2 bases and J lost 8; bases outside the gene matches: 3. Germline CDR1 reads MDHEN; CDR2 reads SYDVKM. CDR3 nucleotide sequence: TGTGCCAGCAGTTTAGTAGGGGGCGATGAGCAGTTCTTC. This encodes CASSLVGGDEQFF.

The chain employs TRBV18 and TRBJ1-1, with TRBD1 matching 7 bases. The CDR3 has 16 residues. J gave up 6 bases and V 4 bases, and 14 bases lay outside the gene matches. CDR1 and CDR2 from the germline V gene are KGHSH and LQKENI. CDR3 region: CASSLSLNRGYAEAFF. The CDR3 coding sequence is TGTGCCAGCTCACTAAGCCTGAACAGGGGTTACGCTGAAGCTTTCTTT.

CDR3 nucleotides: TGTGCCAGCAGCCGATCTGCCAGGGCGGACAATGAGCAGTTCTTC. Translation gives CASSRSARADNEQFF. The rearrangement links TRBV16 to TRBJ2-1, with D possibly matching TRBD1 (5 bases). Germline-derived CDR1 and CDR2 are KGHSY and FQNENV. The CDR3 is 15 residues long. V was pared by 4 bases and J by 5 bases, with 15 bases between.

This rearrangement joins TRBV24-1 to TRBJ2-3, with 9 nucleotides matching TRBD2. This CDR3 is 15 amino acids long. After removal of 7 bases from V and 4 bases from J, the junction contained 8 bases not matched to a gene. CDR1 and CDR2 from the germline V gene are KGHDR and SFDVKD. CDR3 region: CATSDSGRGADTQYF. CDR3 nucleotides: TGTGCCACCAGCGATAGCGGGAGAGGCGCAGATACGCAGTATTTT.

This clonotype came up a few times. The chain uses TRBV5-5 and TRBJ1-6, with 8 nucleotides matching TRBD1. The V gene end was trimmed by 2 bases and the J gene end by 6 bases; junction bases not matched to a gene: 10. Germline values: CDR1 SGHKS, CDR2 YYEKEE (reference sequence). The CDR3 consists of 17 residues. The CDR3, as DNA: TGTGCCAGCAGCTTTTTACCGGGGGACAGGCGTAATTCACCCCTCCACTTT. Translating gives CASSFLPGDRRNSPLHF.

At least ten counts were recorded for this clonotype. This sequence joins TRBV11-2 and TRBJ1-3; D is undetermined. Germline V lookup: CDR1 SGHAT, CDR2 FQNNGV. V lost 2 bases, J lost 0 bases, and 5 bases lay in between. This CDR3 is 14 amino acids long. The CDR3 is CASSLQISGNTIYF. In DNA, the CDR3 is TGTGCCAGCAGCTTACAGATCTCTGGAAACACCATATATTTT.

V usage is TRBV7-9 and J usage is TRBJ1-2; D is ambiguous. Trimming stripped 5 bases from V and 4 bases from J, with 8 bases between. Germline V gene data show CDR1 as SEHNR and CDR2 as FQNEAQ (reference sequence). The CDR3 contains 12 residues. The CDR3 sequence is CASSPETYGYTF. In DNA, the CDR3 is TGTGCCAGCAGCCCGGAGACCTATGGCTACACCTTC.

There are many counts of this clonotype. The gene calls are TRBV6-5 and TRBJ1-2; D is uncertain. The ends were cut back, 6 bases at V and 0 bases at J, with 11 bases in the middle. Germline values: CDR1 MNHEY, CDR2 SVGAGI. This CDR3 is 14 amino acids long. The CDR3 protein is CASRRLGANYGYTF. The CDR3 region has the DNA TGTGCCAGCAGGCGCCTAGGAGCTAACTATGGCTACACCTTC.

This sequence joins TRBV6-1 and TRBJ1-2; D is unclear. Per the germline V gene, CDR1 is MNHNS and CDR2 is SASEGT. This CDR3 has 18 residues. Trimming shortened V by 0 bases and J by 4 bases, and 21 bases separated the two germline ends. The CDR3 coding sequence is TGTGCCAGCAGTGAAGCGCTTGGCAGGAGAACCGGCGGCTATGGCTACACCTTC. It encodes CASSEALGRRTGGYGYTF.

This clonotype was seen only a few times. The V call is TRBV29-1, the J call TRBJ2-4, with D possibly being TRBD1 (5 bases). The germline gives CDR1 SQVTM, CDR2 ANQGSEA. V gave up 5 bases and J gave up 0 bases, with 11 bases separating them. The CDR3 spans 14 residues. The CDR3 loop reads CSVTDSIAKNIQYF. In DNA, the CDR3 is TGCAGCGTTACCGACAGTATAGCCAAAAACATTCAGTACTTC.

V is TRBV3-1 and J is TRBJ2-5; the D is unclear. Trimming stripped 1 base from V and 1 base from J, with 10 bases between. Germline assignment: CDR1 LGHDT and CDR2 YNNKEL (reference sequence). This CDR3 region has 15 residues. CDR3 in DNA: TGTGCCAGCAGCCAAGTTAAAGCCGTCCAAGAGACCCAGTACTTC. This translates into CASSQVKAVQETQYF.

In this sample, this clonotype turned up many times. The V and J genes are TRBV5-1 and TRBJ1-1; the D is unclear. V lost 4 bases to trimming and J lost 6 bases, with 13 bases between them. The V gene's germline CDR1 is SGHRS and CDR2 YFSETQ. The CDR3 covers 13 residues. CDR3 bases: TGCGCCAGCAGCCAATACGAGGGTGCTGAAGCTTTCTTT. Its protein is CASSQYEGAEAFF.

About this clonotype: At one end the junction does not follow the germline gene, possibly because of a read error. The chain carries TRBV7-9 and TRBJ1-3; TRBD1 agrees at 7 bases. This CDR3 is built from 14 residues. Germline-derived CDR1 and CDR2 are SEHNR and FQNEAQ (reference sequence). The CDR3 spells CASTLGQAGNTIYF. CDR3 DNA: TGTGCCAGCACCTTAGGACAGGCTGGAAACACCATATATTTT.

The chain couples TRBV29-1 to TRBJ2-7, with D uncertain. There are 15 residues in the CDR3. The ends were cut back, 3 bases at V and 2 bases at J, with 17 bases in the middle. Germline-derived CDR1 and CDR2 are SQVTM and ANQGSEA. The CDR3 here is CSVEGIFGGTYEQYF. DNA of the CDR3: TGCAGCGTTGAGGGGATTTTCGGCGGTACCTACGAGCAGTACTTC.

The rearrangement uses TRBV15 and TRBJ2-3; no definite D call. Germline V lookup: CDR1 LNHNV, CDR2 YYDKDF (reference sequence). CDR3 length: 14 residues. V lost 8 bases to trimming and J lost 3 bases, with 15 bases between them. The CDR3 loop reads CATLDLGLTDTQYF. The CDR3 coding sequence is TGTGCCACCCTCGACTTAGGGTTGACAGATACGCAGTATTTT.

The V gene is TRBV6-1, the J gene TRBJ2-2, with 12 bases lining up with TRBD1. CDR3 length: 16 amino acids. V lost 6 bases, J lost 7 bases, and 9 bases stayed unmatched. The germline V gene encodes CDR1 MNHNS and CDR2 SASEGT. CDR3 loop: CASRTGTGGGIGELFF. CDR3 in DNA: TGTGCCAGCAGAACCGGGACAGGGGGCGGTATCGGGGAGCTGTTTTTT.

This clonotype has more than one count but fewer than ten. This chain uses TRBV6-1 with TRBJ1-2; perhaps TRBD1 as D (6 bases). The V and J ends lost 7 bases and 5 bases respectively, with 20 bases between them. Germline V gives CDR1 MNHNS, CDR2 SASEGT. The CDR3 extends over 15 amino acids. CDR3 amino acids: CASTYGWGDTYGYTF. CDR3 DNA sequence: TGTGCCAGCACCTACGGGTGGGGGGACACTTATGGCTACACCTTC.

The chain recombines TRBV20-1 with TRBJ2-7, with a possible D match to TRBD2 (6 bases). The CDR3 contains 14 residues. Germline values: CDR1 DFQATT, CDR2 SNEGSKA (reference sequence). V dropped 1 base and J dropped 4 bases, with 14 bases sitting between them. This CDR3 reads CSARGEFSGYEQYF. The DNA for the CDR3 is TGCAGTGCTAGAGGGGAGTTTAGCGGATACGAGCAGTACTTC.